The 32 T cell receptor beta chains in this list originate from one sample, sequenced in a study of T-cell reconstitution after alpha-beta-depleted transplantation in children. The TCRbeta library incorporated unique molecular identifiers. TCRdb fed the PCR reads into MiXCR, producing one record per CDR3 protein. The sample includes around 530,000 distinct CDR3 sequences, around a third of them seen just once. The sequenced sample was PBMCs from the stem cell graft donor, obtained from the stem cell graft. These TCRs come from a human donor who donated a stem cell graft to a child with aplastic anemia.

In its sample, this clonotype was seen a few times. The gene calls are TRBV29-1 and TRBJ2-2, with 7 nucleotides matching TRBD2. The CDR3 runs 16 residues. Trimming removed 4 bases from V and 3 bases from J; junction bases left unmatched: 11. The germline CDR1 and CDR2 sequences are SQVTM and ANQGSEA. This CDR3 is CSVGSVGGRYTGELFF. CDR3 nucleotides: TGCAGCGTTGGGAGTGTGGGAGGGCGGTACACCGGGGAGCTGTTTTTT.

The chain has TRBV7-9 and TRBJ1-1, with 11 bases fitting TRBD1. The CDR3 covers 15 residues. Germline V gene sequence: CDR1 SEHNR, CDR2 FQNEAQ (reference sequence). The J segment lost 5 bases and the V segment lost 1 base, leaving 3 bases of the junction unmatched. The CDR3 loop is CASSLGTGGQTEAFF. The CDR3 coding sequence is TGTGCCAGCAGCTTAGGGACAGGGGGCCAAACTGAAGCTTTCTTT.

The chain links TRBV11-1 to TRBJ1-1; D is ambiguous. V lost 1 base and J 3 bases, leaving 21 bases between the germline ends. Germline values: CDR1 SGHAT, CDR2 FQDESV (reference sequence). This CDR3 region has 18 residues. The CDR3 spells CASSLEPWYGRADTEAFF. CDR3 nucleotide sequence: TGTGCCAGCAGCTTAGAGCCCTGGTATGGGCGGGCGGACACTGAAGCTTTCTTT.

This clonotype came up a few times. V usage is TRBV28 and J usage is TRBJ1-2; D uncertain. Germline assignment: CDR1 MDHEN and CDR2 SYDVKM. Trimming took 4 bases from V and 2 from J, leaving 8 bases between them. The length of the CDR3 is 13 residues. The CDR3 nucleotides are TGTGCCAGCAGTTCACACAACAACTATGGCTACACCTTC. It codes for CASSSHNNYGYTF.

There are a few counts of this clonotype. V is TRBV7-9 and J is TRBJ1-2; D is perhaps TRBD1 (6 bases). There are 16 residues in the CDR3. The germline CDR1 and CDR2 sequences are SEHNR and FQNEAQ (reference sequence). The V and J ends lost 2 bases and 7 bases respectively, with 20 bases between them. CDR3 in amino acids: CASSLRVEDRLRGYTF. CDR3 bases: TGTGCCAGCAGCTTACGGGTCGAGGACAGACTGCGTGGCTACACCTTC.

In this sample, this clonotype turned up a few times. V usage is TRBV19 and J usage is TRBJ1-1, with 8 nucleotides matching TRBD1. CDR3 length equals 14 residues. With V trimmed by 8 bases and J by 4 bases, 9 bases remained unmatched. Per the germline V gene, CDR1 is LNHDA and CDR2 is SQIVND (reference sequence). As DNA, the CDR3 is TGTGCCAGTGGGACAGGTGCGGGGATCACTGAAGCTTTCTTT. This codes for CASGTGAGITEAFF. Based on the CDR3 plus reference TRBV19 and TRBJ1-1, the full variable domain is DGGITQSPKYLFRKEGQNVTLSCEQNLNHDAMYWYRQDPGQGLRLIYYSQIVNDFQKGDIAEGYSVSREKKESFPLTVTSAQKNPTAFYLCASGTGAGITEAFFGQGTRLTVV.

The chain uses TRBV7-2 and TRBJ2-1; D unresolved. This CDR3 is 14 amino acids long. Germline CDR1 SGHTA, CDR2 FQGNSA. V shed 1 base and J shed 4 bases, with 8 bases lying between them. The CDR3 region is CASSLVTVYNEQFF. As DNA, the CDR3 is TGTGCCAGCAGCTTAGTGACTGTATACAATGAGCAGTTCTTC.

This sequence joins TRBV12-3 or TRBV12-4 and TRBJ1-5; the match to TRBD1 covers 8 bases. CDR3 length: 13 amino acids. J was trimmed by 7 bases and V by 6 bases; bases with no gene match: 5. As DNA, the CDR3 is TGTGCCAGCAGCCAGGACAGGGCGCAGCCCCAGCATTTT. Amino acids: CASSQDRAQPQHF.

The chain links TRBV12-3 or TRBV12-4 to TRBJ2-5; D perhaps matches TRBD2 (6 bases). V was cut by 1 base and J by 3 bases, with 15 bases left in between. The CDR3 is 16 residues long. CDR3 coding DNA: TGTGCCAGCAGTTTAGGGACCGGGACTCGGGAAGAGACCCAGTACTTC. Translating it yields CASSLGTGTREETQYF.

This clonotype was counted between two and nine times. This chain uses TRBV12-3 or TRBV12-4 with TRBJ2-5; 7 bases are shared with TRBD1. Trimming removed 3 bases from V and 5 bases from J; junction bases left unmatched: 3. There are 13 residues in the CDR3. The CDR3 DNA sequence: TGTGCCAGCAGTTTTGTAGGGGGCGAGACCCAGTACTTC. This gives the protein CASSFVGGETQYF.

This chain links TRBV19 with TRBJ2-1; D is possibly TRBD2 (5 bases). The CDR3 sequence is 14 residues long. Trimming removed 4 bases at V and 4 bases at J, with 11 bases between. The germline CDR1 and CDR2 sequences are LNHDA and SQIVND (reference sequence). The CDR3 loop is CASSTGGLYNEQFF. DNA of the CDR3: TGTGCCAGTAGTACCGGAGGCCTATACAATGAGCAGTTCTTC.

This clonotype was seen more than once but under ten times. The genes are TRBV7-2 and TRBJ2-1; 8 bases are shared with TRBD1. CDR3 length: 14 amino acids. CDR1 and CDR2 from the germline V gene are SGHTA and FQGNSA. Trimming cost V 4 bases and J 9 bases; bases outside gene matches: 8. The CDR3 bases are TGTGCCAGCAGCTCGACAGGGGAGTTAAGTGAGCAGTTCTTC. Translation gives CASSSTGELSEQFF.

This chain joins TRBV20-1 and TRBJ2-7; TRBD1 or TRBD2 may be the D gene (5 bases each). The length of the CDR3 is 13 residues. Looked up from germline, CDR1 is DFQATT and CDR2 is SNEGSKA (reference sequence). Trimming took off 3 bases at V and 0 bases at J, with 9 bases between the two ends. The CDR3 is CSARGVSSYEQYV. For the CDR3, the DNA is TGCAGTGCTAGGGGGGTAAGCTCCTACGAGCAGTACGTC.

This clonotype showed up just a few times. CDR3 loop: CASSVQDNYGYTF. In DNA form, the CDR3 reads TGTGCCAGCAGCGTACAGGATAACTATGGCTACACCTTC. V is TRBV9 and J is TRBJ1-2; no clear D. Trimming pared 1 base from V and 1 base from J, leaving 5 bases between. The CDR3 loop spans 13 amino acids. CDR1 is SGDLS and CDR2 is YYNGEE in the germline V gene.

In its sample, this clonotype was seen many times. The CDR3 DNA is TGTGCCAGCACCCGGGAACCTGGGGCCAACGTCCTGACTTTC. Translation gives CASTREPGANVLTF. The rearrangement joins TRBV6-5 to TRBJ2-6; possibly TRBD2 for D (5 bases). The CDR3 spans 14 residues. Germline CDR1 MNHEY, CDR2 SVGAGI. V was shortened by 7 bases and J by 2 bases, with 9 bases between the two germline ends.

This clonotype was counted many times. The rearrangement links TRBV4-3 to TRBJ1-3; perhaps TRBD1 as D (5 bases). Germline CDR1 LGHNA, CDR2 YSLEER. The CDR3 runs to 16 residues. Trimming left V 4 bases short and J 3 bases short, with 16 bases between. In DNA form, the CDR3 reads TGCGCCAGCAGCCTTACAGGTTCTCTAGGTGGAAACACCATATATTTT. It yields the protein CASSLTGSLGGNTIYF.

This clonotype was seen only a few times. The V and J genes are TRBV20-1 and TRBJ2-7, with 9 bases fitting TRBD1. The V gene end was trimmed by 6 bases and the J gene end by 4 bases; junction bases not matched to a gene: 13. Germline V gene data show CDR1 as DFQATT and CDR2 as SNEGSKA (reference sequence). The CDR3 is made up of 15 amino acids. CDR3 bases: TGCAGTGCCATTGGACAGGGGCCGATCTCTTACGAGCAGTACTTC. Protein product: CSAIGQGPISYEQYF.

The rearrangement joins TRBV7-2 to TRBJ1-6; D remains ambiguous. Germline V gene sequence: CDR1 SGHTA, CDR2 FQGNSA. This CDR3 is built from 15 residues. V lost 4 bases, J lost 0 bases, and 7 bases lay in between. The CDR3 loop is CASSSQSSYNSPLHF. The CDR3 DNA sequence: TGTGCCAGCAGCTCACAGAGCTCCTATAATTCACCCCTCCACTTT.

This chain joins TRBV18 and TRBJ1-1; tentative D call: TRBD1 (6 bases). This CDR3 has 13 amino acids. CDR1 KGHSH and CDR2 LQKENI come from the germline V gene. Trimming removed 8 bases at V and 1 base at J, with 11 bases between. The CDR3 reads CASLGQQNTEAFF. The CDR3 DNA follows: TGTGCCAGCCTCGGACAGCAGAACACTGAAGCTTTCTTT. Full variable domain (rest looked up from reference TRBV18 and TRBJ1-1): NAGVMQNPRHLVRRRGQEARLRCSPMKGHSHVYWYRQLPEEGLKFMVYLQKENIIDESGMPKERFSAEFPKEGPSILRIQQVVRGDSAAYFCASLGQQNTEAFFGQGTRLTVV.

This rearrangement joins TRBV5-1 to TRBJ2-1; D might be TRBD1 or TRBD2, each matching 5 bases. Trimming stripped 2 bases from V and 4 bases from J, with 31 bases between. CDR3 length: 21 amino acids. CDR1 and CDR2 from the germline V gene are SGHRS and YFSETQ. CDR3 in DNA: TGCGCCAGCAGCTTCCCCCGGGATGTCCCGGGACGGATCTCCCTTTACAATGAGCAGTTCTTC. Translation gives CASSFPRDVPGRISLYNEQFF. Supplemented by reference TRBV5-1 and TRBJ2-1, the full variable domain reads KAGVTQTPRYLIKTRGQQVTLSCSPISGHRSVSWYQQTPGQGLQFLFEYFSETQRNKGNFPGRFSGRQFSNSRSEMNVSTLELGDSALYLCASSFPRDVPGRISLYNEQFFGPGTRLTVL.

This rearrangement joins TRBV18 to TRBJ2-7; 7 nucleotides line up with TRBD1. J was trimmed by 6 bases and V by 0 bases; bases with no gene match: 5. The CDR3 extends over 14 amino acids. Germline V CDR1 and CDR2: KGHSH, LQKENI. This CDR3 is CASSPPDRLGEQYF. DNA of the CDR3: TGTGCCAGCTCACCACCGGACAGGTTGGGCGAGCAGTACTTC.

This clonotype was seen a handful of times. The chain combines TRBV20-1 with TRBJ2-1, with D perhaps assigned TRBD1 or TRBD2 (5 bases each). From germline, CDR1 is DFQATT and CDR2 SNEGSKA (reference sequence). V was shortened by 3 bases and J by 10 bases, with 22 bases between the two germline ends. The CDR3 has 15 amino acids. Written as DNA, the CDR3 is TGCAGTGCTAGCCCGGGACGGCGCCTTAAGGAAGAGCAGTTCTTC. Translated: CSASPGRRLKEEQFF.

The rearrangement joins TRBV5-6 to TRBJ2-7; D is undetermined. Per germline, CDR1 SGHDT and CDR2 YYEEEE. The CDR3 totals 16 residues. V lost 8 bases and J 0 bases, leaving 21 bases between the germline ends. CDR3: CARGPGLVCLSYEQYV. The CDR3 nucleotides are TGTGCCAGGGGCCCCGGGCTCGTCTGCCTCTCCTACGAGCAGTACGTC.

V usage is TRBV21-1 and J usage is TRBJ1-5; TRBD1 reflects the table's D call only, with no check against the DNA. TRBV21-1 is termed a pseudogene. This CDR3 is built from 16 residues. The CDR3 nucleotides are TGTGCCAGCAGCAAAGCGCGAGGCGGCGGGGGTCAGCCCCAGCATTTT. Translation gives CASSKARGGGGQPQHF.

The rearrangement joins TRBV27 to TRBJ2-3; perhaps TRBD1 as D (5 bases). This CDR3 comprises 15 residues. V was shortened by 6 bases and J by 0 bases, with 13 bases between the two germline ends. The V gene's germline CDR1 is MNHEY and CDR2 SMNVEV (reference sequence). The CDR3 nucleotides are TGTGCCAGCAGAGTAACAGGCCGGAGCACAGATACGCAGTATTTT. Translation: CASRVTGRSTDTQYF.

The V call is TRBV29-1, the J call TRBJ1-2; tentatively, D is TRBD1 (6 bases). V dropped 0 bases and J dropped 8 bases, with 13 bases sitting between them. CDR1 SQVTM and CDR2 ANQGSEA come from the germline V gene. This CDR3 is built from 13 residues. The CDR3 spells CSVEERGTGGYTF. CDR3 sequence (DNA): TGCAGCGTTGAAGAAAGGGGGACGGGAGGCTACACCTTC.

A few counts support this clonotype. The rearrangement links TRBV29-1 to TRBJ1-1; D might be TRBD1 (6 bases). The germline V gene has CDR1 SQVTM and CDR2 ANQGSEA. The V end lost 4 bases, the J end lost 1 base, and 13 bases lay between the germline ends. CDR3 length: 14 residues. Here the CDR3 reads CSVGTDSSNTEAFF. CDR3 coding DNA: TGCAGCGTTGGGACAGACTCCTCGAACACTGAAGCTTTCTTT.

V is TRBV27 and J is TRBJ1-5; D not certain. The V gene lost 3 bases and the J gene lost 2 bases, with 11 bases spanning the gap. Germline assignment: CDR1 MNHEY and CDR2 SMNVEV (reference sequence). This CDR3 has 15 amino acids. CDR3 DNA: TGTGCCAGCAGTTTGGTTAGTAGGGGCAATCAGCCCCAGCATTTT. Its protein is CASSLVSRGNQPQHF.

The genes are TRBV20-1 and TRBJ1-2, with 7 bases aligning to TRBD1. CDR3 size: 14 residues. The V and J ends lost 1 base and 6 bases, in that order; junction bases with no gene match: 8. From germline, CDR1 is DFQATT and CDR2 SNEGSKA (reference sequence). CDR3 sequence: CSARARQGLDGYTF. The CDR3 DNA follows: TGCAGTGCTAGAGCCCGACAGGGACTGGATGGCTACACCTTC.

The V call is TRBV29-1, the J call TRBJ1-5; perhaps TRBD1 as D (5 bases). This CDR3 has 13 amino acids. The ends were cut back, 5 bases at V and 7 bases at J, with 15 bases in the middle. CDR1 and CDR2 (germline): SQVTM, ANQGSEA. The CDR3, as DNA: TGCAGCGTTAGTAAGTCGTGGGGGCAGCCCCAGCATTTT. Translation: CSVSKSWGQPQHF.

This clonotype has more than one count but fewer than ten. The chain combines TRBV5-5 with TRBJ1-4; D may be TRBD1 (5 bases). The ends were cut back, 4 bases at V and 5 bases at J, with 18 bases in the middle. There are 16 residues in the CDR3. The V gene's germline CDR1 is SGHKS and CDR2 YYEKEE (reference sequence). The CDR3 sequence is CASSKGLTELNEKLFF. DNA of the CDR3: TGTGCCAGCAGCAAGGGGTTAACGGAGCTGAATGAAAAACTGTTTTTT.

CDR3 nucleotide sequence: TGCAGTGCTAGAGATGGGCGACTAGCGGTATACAATGAGCAGTTCTTC. As protein: CSARDGRLAVYNEQFF. V gene TRBV20-1 combines with J gene TRBJ2-1; TRBD2 agrees at 9 bases. The ends lost 0 bases at V and 4 bases at J; junction bases unmatched: 7. In germline, CDR1 is DFQATT, CDR2 SNEGSKA (reference sequence). The CDR3 contains 16 residues.